Below, one T cell receptor beta chain is given with its context. The data derive from a study of blood T cell repertoires in COVID-19. TCRdb keeps only in-frame clones here, not all; method: immunoSEQ multiplex PCR. Of a few hundred thousand clones detected, approximately 80% appear once; the ten largest clones hold about 12%. Trimming cost V 3 bases and J 5 bases; bases outside gene matches: 5. CDR3 length: 15 amino acids. Germline loops: CDR1 LNHDA, CDR2 SQIVND (reference sequence). The gene calls are TRBV19 and TRBJ2-7; TRBD2 matches at 12 bases. The TCR originated in a human donor in a cohort sampled during active COVID-19. Material: peripheral blood. The CDR3 DNA reads as TGTGCCAGTAGTATGACTAGCGGGAGTCAGCACGAGCAGTACTTC. Amino acid sequence: CASSMTSGSQHEQYF.